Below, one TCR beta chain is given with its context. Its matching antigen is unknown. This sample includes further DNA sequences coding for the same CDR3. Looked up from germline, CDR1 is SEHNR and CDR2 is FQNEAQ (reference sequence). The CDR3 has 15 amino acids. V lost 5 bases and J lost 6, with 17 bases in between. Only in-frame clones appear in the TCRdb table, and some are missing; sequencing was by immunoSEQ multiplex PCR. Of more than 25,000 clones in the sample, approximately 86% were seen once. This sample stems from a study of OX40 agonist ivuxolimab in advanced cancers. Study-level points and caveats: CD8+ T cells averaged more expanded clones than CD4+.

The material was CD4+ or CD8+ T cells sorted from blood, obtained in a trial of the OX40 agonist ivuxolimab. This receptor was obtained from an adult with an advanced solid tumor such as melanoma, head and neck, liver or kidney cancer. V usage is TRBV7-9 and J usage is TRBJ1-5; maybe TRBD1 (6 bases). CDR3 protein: CASSPRGGGSQPQHF. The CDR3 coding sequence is TGTGCCAGCAGCCCTAGAGGGGGGGGCAGTCAGCCCCAGCATTTT.